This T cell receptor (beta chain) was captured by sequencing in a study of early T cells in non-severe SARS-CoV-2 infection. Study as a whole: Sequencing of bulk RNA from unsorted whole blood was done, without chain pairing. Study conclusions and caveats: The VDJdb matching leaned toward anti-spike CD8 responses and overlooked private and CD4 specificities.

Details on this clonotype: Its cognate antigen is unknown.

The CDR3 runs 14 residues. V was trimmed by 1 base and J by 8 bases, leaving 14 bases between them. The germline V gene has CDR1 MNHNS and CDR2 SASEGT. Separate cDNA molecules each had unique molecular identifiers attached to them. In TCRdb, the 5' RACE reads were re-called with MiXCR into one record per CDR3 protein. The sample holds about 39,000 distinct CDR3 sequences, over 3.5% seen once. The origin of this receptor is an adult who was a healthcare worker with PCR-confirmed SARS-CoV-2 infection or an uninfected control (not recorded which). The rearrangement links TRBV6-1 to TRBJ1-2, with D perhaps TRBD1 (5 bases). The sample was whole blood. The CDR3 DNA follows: TGTGCCAGCAGTGAAGTATTTTCAGGGAACGGCTACACCTTC. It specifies CASSEVFSGNGYTF.